The source of this T cell receptor beta chain is a study of T cell responses to AZD1222 COVID-19 vaccine. Overall study results and limits: Spike-specific TCR breadth and depth were elevated following two AZD1222 doses. Females made up more of the donors, who were largely white British, and clonal diversity may have come out too low. Unmutated variant regions reportedly attract nearly half of all spike-specific TCRs.

The method was immunoSEQ multiplex PCR; TCRdb's version includes in-frame clones alone and lacks a portion of them. The table shows 100,000 or so clones, with just over 85% occurring only once. CDR1 and CDR2 (germline): SGHRS, YFSETQ. V was clipped by 0 bases and J by 2 bases, with 11 bases between them. The CDR3 consists of 16 residues. A remark on this clone: Its antigen is unidentified.

This chain joins TRBV5-1 and TRBJ1-4; no clear D gene. This receptor was taken from an adult who received the AZD1222 COVID-19 vaccine. Material: peripheral blood, obtained 28 days after the second AZD1222 dose. The CDR3 is CASSLGSQATNEKLFF. The CDR3 bases are TGCGCCAGCAGCTTGGGGTCCCAAGCGACTAATGAAAAACTGTTTTTT.